Below are 22 T cell receptor beta chains sequenced from a single sample in a study of siplizumab effects on memory and regulatory T cells (dated by TCRdb to between 2018 and 2021). Cells from the mixed lymphocyte reactions were cocultured for about six days at 37 degrees C. The protocol used for the library was the immunoSEQ multiplex PCR assay. TCRdb holds this immuneACCESS table with in-frame rearrangements only. Some clones are missing; in checked studies, unresolved V genes explain under half, and the rest has no known cause. This sample has fewer than 20,000 clones in its table, and 40% to 60% of those were observed once. Clones ranked in the top ten supply nearly 5% of the sample. Their antigen targets remain unknown. Sequencing input: CFSE-low (dividing) CD4+ T cells sorted from an allogeneic mixed lymphocyte reaction. The receptors shown here come from a human donor in good health; the cells came from an allogeneic mixed lymphocyte reaction.

For the CDR3, the DNA is TGTGCCAGCCGCGTTCCGGGGATAGATAATTCACCCCTCCACTTT. Its protein product is CASRVPGIDNSPLHF. The V gene is TRBV6-6, the J gene TRBJ1-6; unclear D gene. V was pared by 8 bases and J by 5 bases, with 16 bases between. The germline V gene encodes CDR1 MNHNY and CDR2 SVGAGI (reference sequence). The CDR3 is 15 residues long.

CDR3 nucleotide sequence: TGTGCCAGCAGCGCGGACGGCTACTATGGCTACACCTTC. It is translated as CASSADGYYGYTF. The rearrangement links TRBV5-4 to TRBJ1-2; the D is unclear. The CDR3 is 13 amino acids. V was trimmed by 4 bases and J by 3 bases, leaving 10 bases between them. Germline V lookup: CDR1 SGHNT, CDR2 YYREEE (reference sequence).

This clone was seen only a few times. The V and J genes are TRBV19 and TRBJ2-3, with D tentatively TRBD1 or TRBD2 (6 bases each). The V gene's germline CDR1 is LNHDA and CDR2 SQIVND (reference sequence). The ends were cut back, 6 bases at V and 5 bases at J, with 18 bases in the middle. The CDR3 contains 15 residues. The CDR3: CASREVWGAVDTQYF. CDR3 nucleotide sequence: TGTGCCAGTAGGGAGGTGTGGGGGGCCGTAGATACGCAGTATTTT.

The chain has TRBV18 and TRBJ2-3, with D hard to call. V was clipped by 3 bases and J by 3 bases, with 4 bases between them. Germline V CDR1 and CDR2: KGHSH, LQKENI. The CDR3 has 12 amino acids. CDR3 sequence reads: CASSPGTDTQYF. Here the CDR3 DNA reads TGTGCCAGCTCACCGGGGACAGATACGCAGTATTTT.

The genes are TRBV11-2 and TRBJ1-2, with TRBD1 matching over 7 bases. This CDR3 spans 16 amino acids. Trimming at V came to 0 bases and at J to 4 bases, leaving 8 bases not matched to a gene. Germline CDR1 is SGHAT and CDR2 is FQNNGV. DNA for the CDR3: TGTGCCAGCAGCTTAGATCCTATGACAGGGACCTATGGCTACACCTTC. It is translated as CASSLDPMTGTYGYTF.

About this clone itself: With a much larger clone just one base away, this may be a read error. The chain has TRBV7-9 and TRBJ1-2; 7 nucleotides agree with TRBD1. Germline CDR1 SEHNR, CDR2 FQNEAQ (reference sequence). The CDR3 length is 13 residues. In DNA, the CDR3 is TGTGCCAGCAGCTCAGGGACAGAAGTTGGCTACGCCTTC. Translated, it gives CASSSGTEVGYAF.

V gene TRBV9 combines with J gene TRBJ1-4; possible D gene TRBD1, 5 bases. The CDR3 is 16 residues long. Germline V gene data show CDR1 as SGDLS and CDR2 as YYNGEE. V was pared by 0 bases and J by 6 bases, with 15 bases between. The CDR3 reads CASSVGRGALYEKLFF. As DNA, the CDR3 is TGTGCCAGCAGCGTAGGTAGAGGGGCTCTATATGAAAAACTGTTTTTT.

This clone showed up just a few times. This sequence joins TRBV10-3 and TRBJ2-3; D is undetermined. Trimming cost V 3 bases and J 6 bases, with 4 bases left between them. The CDR3 runs 11 residues. Germline V gene lookup returns CDR1 ENHRY and CDR2 SYGVKD. The CDR3 DNA reads TGTGCCATCAGTGACATGGATACGCAGTATTTT. Protein sequence: CAISDMDTQYF.

A few counts support this clone. This chain uses TRBV6-5 with TRBJ2-3, with a possible D match to TRBD1 (5 bases). Germline lookup yields CDR1 MNHEY and CDR2 SVGAGI. Trimming took off 4 bases at V and 0 bases at J, with 14 bases between the two ends. The CDR3 loop spans 16 amino acids. The CDR3 loop reads CASSSPPGRSTDTQYF. The CDR3 DNA sequence: TGTGCCAGCAGTTCCCCCCCAGGGCGGAGCACAGATACGCAGTATTTT.

The chain combines TRBV5-5 with TRBJ1-3; D is unclear. Looked up from germline, CDR1 is SGHKS and CDR2 is YYEKEE (reference sequence). V was clipped by 0 bases and J by 0 bases, with 13 bases between them. This CDR3 contains 17 residues. The CDR3 DNA follows: TGTGCCAGCAGCTTGGACAATCCGGACCTCTCTGGAAACACCATATATTTT. This codes for CASSLDNPDLSGNTIYF.

The chain joins TRBV28 to TRBJ1-1, with no clear D. Germline V gene sequence: CDR1 MDHEN, CDR2 SYDVKM. Trimming removed 2 bases at V and 4 bases at J, with 5 bases between. The CDR3 runs to 12 residues. CDR3 sequence (DNA): TGTGCCAGCAGTTTAGCCACCACTGAAGCTTTCTTT. Its protein is CASSLATTEAFF.

The chain employs TRBV7-3 and TRBJ2-2; no definite D call. The germline V gene encodes CDR1 SGHTA and CDR2 FQGTGA. Trimming stripped 3 bases from V and 4 bases from J, with 3 bases between. This CDR3 spans 12 amino acids. CDR3: CASSFSTGELFF. The CDR3, as DNA: TGTGCCAGCAGCTTTTCCACCGGGGAGCTGTTTTTT. The full variable domain, completed using reference TRBV7-3 and TRBJ2-2, is GAGVSQTPSNKVTEKGKYVELRCDPISGHTALYWYRQSLGQGPEFLIYFQGTGAADDSGLPNDRFFAVRPEGSVSTLKIQRTERGDSAVYLCASSFSTGELFFGEGSRLTVL.

The chain is built from TRBV10-3 and TRBJ2-1; no reliable D call. The CDR3 has 14 residues. Trimming took 5 bases from V and 6 from J, leaving 14 bases between them. The V gene's germline CDR1 is ENHRY and CDR2 SYGVKD. CDR3 nucleotides: TGTGCCATCAGTACCGGACCCTTAAGCAATGAGCAGTTCTTC. Translation gives CAISTGPLSNEQFF.

J is TRBJ2-2 and V is TRBV7-3; no clear D. V lost 1 base, J lost 0 bases, and 3 bases lay in between. Germline V gene sequence: CDR1 SGHTA, CDR2 FQGTGA. There are 14 residues in the CDR3. The CDR3 protein is CASSLISNTGELFF. The DNA of the CDR3 is TGTGCCAGCAGCTTAATTTCGAACACCGGGGAGCTGTTTTTT.

This clone was picked up a small number of times. This chain joins TRBV19 and TRBJ1-3, with 12 bases fitting TRBD1. The CDR3 has 19 residues. The junction had 16 bases not matched to a gene; V was cut back by 5 bases and J by 5 bases. Germline V gene lookup returns CDR1 LNHDA and CDR2 SQIVND (reference sequence). The CDR3 loop reads CASSPRDRGPAGGRNTIYF. CDR3 coding DNA: TGTGCCAGTAGTCCCCGGGACAGGGGGCCCGCCGGCGGGCGAAACACCATATATTTT.

There are a few counts of this clone. The genes are TRBV7-8 and TRBJ2-2; tentatively, D is TRBD1 (5 bases). Looked up from germline, CDR1 is SGHVS and CDR2 is FQNEAQ. The CDR3 has 15 amino acids. Trimming took 5 bases from V and 0 from J, leaving 10 bases between them. CDR3 amino acids: CASSRQIPNTGELFF. The DNA of the CDR3 is TGTGCCAGCAGCCGACAGATCCCGAACACCGGGGAGCTGTTTTTT.

This chain links TRBV14 with TRBJ2-2, with D possibly being TRBD1 (5 bases). Germline CDR1 reads SGHDN; CDR2 reads FVKESK. CDR3 length: 16 amino acids. The ends were cut back, 1 base at V and 3 bases at J, with 12 bases in the middle. The CDR3 spells CASSQAAGRHTGELFF. CDR3 nucleotide sequence: TGTGCCAGCAGCCAAGCGGCAGGGCGACACACCGGGGAGCTGTTTTTT. The variable domain in full, with the rest retrieved from reference TRBV14 and TRBJ2-2, is EAGVTQFPSHSVIEKGQTVTLRCDPISGHDNLYWYRRVMGKEIKFLLHFVKESKQDESGMPNNRFLAERTGGTYSTLKVQPAELEDSGVYFCASSQAAGRHTGELFFGEGSRLTVL.

The J gene is TRBJ2-1, the V gene TRBV5-1; 8 nucleotides agree with TRBD2. J lost 1 base, V lost 2 bases, and 2 bases had no gene match. Germline V gives CDR1 SGHRS, CDR2 YFSETQ. The CDR3 spans 15 residues. As DNA, the CDR3 is TGCGCCAGCAGCTTTGTAGCGGGGTCCTACAATGAGCAGTTCTTC. Translated: CASSFVAGSYNEQFF.

The chain joins TRBV14 to TRBJ2-2; D is possibly TRBD2 (7 bases). The V end was cut by 1 base, the J end by 6 bases, with 12 bases between. The CDR3 length is 15 residues. Germline values: CDR1 SGHDN, CDR2 FVKESK. CDR3 nucleotides: TGTGCCAGCAGCCAAGTTCGGGGGGCCCCCGGGGAGCTGTTTTTT. This codes for CASSQVRGAPGELFF.

V gene TRBV6-1 combines with J gene TRBJ1-2, with D uncertain. CDR1 is MNHNS, CDR2 SASEGT, per germline. This CDR3 is built from 14 residues. Trimming took off 2 bases at V and 1 base at J, with 8 bases between the two ends. CDR3 DNA: TGTGCCAGCAGTGAACTGAGTATTAACTATGGCTACACCTTC. As protein: CASSELSINYGYTF.

The gene calls are TRBV1 and TRBJ2-1; TRBD2 is taken as the D call from the table, unchecked against the DNA. TRBV1 is tagged as a pseudogene. The CDR3 covers 22 residues. In DNA, the CDR3 is TGCACCAGCAGCCAAACCTATACTGAGAGCGCGGGGGGCGGTAGATTGTACAATGAGCAGTTCTTC. It codes for CTSSQTYTESAGGGRLYNEQFF.

This clone turned up a few times. The chain recombines TRBV6-1 with TRBJ1-1; TRBD1 matches 7 bases. The germline V gene has CDR1 MNHNS and CDR2 SASEGT. Trimming cost V 4 bases and J 3 bases; bases outside gene matches: 14. The CDR3 totals 17 residues. This CDR3 reads CASSGPGQSNFYTEAFF. The CDR3 DNA reads TGTGCCAGCAGTGGTCCGGGACAGTCCAATTTTTACACTGAAGCTTTCTTT.